These 20 T cell receptor beta chains were sequenced from one sample in a study of blood T cell repertoires in COVID-19. Data came from immunoSEQ multiplex PCR; TCRdb stores just in-frame clones and leaves some out. This sample yields under 300,000 clones, of which around four fifths are seen a single time; 5.5% to 7.5% belongs to the top ten. Sequencing input: peripheral blood. The receptors were gathered from a woman aged 60 to 75 with active or convalescent COVID-19.

The chain uses TRBV3-1 (or the pseudogene TRBV3-2) and TRBJ2-1, with 10 bases lining up with TRBD2. Germline loops: CDR1 LGHDT, CDR2 YNNKEL (reference sequence). The length of the CDR3 is 14 residues. V dropped 6 bases and J dropped 4; count of bases not matched to a gene: 3. CDR3 in DNA: TGTGCCAGCAGTCCTAGCGGGAGATACAATGAGCAGTTCTTC. Translation gives CASSPSGRYNEQFF.

CDR3 in amino acids: CATSDLQRMCGYSNQPQHF. CDR3 DNA: TGTGCCACCAGTGATTTGCAAAGGATGTGCGGCTATAGCAATCAGCCCCAGCATTTT. This chain joins TRBV24-1 and TRBJ1-5; D ambiguous. Germline V gene data show CDR1 as KGHDR and CDR2 as SFDVKD. The CDR3 spans 19 residues. Deletions cut 0 bases from V and 0 bases from J, with 17 bases between.

The chain has TRBV11-2 and TRBJ2-7; tentatively, D is TRBD2 (7 bases). Trimming cost V 7 bases and J 1 base, with 20 bases left between them. This CDR3 has 16 amino acids. Germline lookup yields CDR1 SGHAT and CDR2 FQNNGV. The CDR3 DNA sequence: TGTGCCAGCACCACAAGTGGGGGGGCTCAGTCCTACGAGCAGTACTTC. This translates into CASTTSGGAQSYEQYF.

V and J are TRBV5-5 and TRBJ1-2; TRBD1 matches at 8 bases. Germline-derived CDR1 and CDR2 are SGHKS and YYEKEE (reference sequence). Unmatched junction bases numbered 15, after V lost 0 bases and J lost 8 bases. This CDR3 is 17 amino acids long. The CDR3 DNA sequence: TGTGCCAGCAGCTTGGAAGCCGGCAGGGGGCGCCGAGAAGGCTACACCTTC. Translation gives CASSLEAGRGRREGYTF. Full variable domain (rest looked up from reference TRBV5-5 and TRBJ1-2): DAGVTQSPTHLIKTRGQQVTLRCSPISGHKSVSWYQQVLGQGPQFIFQYYEKEERGRGNFPDRFSARQFPNYSSELNVNALLLGDSALYLCASSLEAGRGRREGYTFGSGTRLTVV.

The chain has TRBV2 and TRBJ2-7, with 13 positions matching TRBD2. This CDR3 is built from 14 residues. V lost 8 bases and J lost 6; bases outside the gene matches: 7. Per germline, CDR1 SNHLY and CDR2 FYNNEI. This chain's CDR3 is CASCLGTSGVEQYV. The DNA for the CDR3 is TGTGCCAGCTGCCTAGGGACTAGCGGGGTCGAGCAGTACGTC.

This clone was recorded only once. This sequence joins TRBV19 and TRBJ1-4, with D hard to call. The ends were cut back, 9 bases at V and 3 bases at J, with 14 bases in the middle. CDR1 LNHDA and CDR2 SQIVND come from the germline V gene (reference sequence). The CDR3 is made up of 14 amino acids. The CDR3 spells CASKPGLANEKLFF. CDR3 DNA sequence: TGTGCCAGCAAACCAGGATTGGCTAATGAAAAACTGTTTTTT.

This sequence joins TRBV2 and TRBJ1-2; perhaps TRBD1 as D (6 bases). The CDR3 loop spans 13 amino acids. V shed 4 bases and J shed 2 bases, with 8 bases lying between them. CDR1 is SNHLY, CDR2 FYNNEI, per germline. The CDR3 nucleotides read TGTGCCAGCAGTGCTACAGGGAACTATGGCTACACCTTC. Its protein is CASSATGNYGYTF. Together with reference TRBV2 and TRBJ1-2, the CDR3 gives the full variable domain: EPEVTQTPSHQVTQMGQEVILRCVPISNHLYFYWYRQILGQKVEFLVSFYNNEISEKSEIFDDQFSVERPDGSNFTLKIRSTKLEDSAMYFCASSATGNYGYTFGSGTRLTVV.

The chain combines TRBV9 with TRBJ1-3, with D tentatively TRBD1 (5 bases). This CDR3 spans 14 amino acids. V was shortened by 0 bases and J by 3 bases, with 7 bases between the two germline ends. The germline gives CDR1 SGDLS, CDR2 YYNGEE. The chain's CDR3 is CASSVGQGGNTIYF. The CDR3 DNA reads as TGTGCCAGCAGCGTAGGGCAGGGTGGAAACACCATATATTTT.

The V and J genes are TRBV27 and TRBJ2-1; 13 bases fit TRBD2. With 0 bases clipped from V and 8 bases from J, the junction kept 7 bases outside the gene matches. CDR1 is MNHEY, CDR2 SMNVEV, per germline (reference sequence). The CDR3 is made up of 17 amino acids. The CDR3 DNA is TGTGCCAGCAGTTTATCGATAGAGGGACTAGCGGGGCATGAGCAGTTCTTC. As protein: CASSLSIEGLAGHEQFF.

The chain recombines TRBV6-5 with TRBJ1-2; D unresolved. The V end was cut by 4 bases, the J end by 8 bases, with 17 bases between. The germline gives CDR1 MNHEY, CDR2 SVGAGI. This CDR3 has 14 amino acids. The CDR3 here is CASSLEGARIGYTF. The CDR3 DNA reads as TGTGCCAGCAGTTTGGAGGGAGCCAGAATCGGCTACACCTTC.

In this sample, this clone turned up many times. The DNA for the CDR3 is TGTGCCAGCAGCCAAGACCTCCGGGACAAAAGCAATCAGCCCCAGCATTTT. Translated, it gives CASSQDLRDKSNQPQHF. This chain uses TRBV14 with TRBJ1-5, with D maybe TRBD1 (6 bases). CDR3 length: 17 amino acids. Germline CDR1 and CDR2: SGHDN and FVKESK. The V and J ends lost 0 bases and 1 base respectively, with 13 bases between them. Complete variable domain (other parts from reference TRBV14 and TRBJ1-5): EAGVTQFPSHSVIEKGQTVTLRCDPISGHDNLYWYRRVMGKEIKFLLHFVKESKQDESGMPNNRFLAERTGGTYSTLKVQPAELEDSGVYFCASSQDLRDKSNQPQHFGDGTRLSIL.

The V and J genes are TRBV2 and TRBJ1-6, with D hard to call. CDR3 length: 12 amino acids. The germline V gene encodes CDR1 SNHLY and CDR2 FYNNEI. The V gene lost 4 bases and the J gene lost 13 bases, with 11 bases spanning the gap. The CDR3 here is CASSVFPEPLHF. CDR3 bases: TGTGCCAGCAGTGTGTTCCCGGAGCCCCTCCACTTT.

The V gene is TRBV11-3, the J gene TRBJ2-7; D remains ambiguous. This CDR3 is 14 amino acids long. Germline V gene sequence: CDR1 SGHNT, CDR2 YENEEA. Trimming cost V 1 base and J 1 base, with 8 bases left between them. CDR3 coding DNA: TGTGCCAGCAGCTTAGCTCGGCGGTCCTACGAGCAGTACTTC. As protein: CASSLARRSYEQYF.

A few counts support this clone. This rearrangement joins TRBV7-2 to TRBJ1-4, with TRBD1 matching over 7 bases. Germline loops: CDR1 SGHTA, CDR2 FQGNSA. The CDR3 is 15 residues long. V lost 1 base, J lost 8 bases, and 7 bases stayed unmatched. CDR3 in DNA: TGTGCCAGCAGCTTAGTCGCGGGGACAGCGGAAAAACTGTTTTTT. This sequence encodes CASSLVAGTAEKLFF.

This chain joins TRBV7-6 and TRBJ2-1, with D perhaps TRBD1 (6 bases). Germline CDR1 is SGHVS and CDR2 is FNYEAQ. CDR3 size: 12 residues. Trimming stripped 3 bases from V and 9 bases from J, with 9 bases between. CDR3 DNA: TGTGCCAGCAGCTTCATGGACAGTGAGCAGTTCTTC. This translates into CASSFMDSEQFF. Variable domain in full (rest from reference TRBV7-6 and TRBJ2-1): GAGVSQSPRYKVTKRGQDVALRCDPISGHVSLYWYRQALGQGPEFLTYFNYEAQQDKSGLPNDRFSAERPEGSISTLTIQRTEQRDSAMYRCASSFMDSEQFFGPGTRLTVL.

CDR3 nucleotide sequence: TGTGCCAGCAGCCAAGAGTTCCTTAGCACAGATACGCAGTATTTT. Its translation is CASSQEFLSTDTQYF. The chain recombines TRBV14 with TRBJ2-3, with D uncertain. From germline, CDR1 is SGHDN and CDR2 FVKESK. The CDR3 has 15 amino acids. V shed 0 bases and J shed 0 bases, with 7 bases lying between them. Full variable domain (outside the CDR3, taken from reference TRBV14 and TRBJ2-3): EAGVTQFPSHSVIEKGQTVTLRCDPISGHDNLYWYRRVMGKEIKFLLHFVKESKQDESGMPNNRFLAERTGGTYSTLKVQPAELEDSGVYFCASSQEFLSTDTQYFGPGTRLTVL.

The chain joins TRBV6-5 to TRBJ2-1, with D maybe TRBD1 (6 bases). CDR1 is MNHEY and CDR2 is SVGAGI in the germline V gene. The CDR3 length is 14 residues. V was cut by 5 bases and J by 4 bases, with 12 bases left in between. Here the CDR3 DNA reads TGTGCCAGCAGTCCACAGGACAGTTACAATGAGCAGTTCTTC. Translation: CASSPQDSYNEQFF.

This clone was found once. The chain uses TRBV7-2 and TRBJ2-6, with D perhaps matching TRBD1 (5 bases). The V gene lost 1 base and the J gene lost 8 bases, with 18 bases spanning the gap. Germline V gene sequence: CDR1 SGHTA, CDR2 FQGNSA. The CDR3 is made up of 17 amino acids. The CDR3, as DNA: TGTGCCAGCAGCTTAGTGTGGCAGGGCGACGGAACCAACGTCCTGACTTTC. Its protein product is CASSLVWQGDGTNVLTF.

V usage is TRBV7-9 and J usage is TRBJ2-2; D not certain. The ends were cut back, 6 bases at V and 2 bases at J, with 16 bases in the middle. From germline, CDR1 is SEHNR and CDR2 FQNEAQ (reference sequence). This CDR3 comprises 16 residues. This CDR3 is CASRMSTSKNTGELFF. The CDR3 nucleotides are TGTGCCAGCAGGATGTCAACCTCTAAAAACACCGGGGAGCTGTTTTTT.

The V call is TRBV7-2, the J call TRBJ2-3; the match to TRBD2 covers 7 bases. The CDR3 length is 16 residues. Germline CDR1 reads SGHTA; CDR2 reads FQGNSA. The junction had 9 bases not matched to a gene; V was cut back by 5 bases and J by 1 base. CDR3 loop: CASSVPGGHRTDTQYF. The CDR3, as DNA: TGTGCCAGCAGCGTCCCGGGAGGTCACCGCACAGATACGCAGTATTTT. The full variable domain, its missing parts supplied by reference TRBV7-2 and TRBJ2-3, is GAGVSQSPSNKVTEKGKDVELRCDPISGHTALYWYRQSLGQGLEFLIYFQGNSAPDKSGLPSDRFSAERTGGSVSTLTIQRTQQEDSAVYLCASSVPGGHRTDTQYFGPGTRLTVL.